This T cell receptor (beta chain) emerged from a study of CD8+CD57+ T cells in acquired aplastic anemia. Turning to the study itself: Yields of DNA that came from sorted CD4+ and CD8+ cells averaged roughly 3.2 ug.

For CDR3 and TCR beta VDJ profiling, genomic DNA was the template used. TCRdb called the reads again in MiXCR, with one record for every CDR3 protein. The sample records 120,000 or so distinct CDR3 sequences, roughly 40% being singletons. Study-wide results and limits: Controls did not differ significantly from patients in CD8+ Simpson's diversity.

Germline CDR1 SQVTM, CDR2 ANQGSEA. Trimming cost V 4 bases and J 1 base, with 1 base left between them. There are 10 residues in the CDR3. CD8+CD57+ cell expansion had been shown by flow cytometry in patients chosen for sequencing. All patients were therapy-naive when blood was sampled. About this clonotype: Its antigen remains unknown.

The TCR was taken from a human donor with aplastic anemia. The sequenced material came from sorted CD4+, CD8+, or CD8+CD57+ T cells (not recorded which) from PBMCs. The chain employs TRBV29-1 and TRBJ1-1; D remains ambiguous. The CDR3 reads CSVGNTEAFF. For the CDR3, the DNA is TGCAGCGTTGGGAACACTGAAGCTTTCTTT.